This entry is about one TCR beta chain. Its antigen is still unknown. The table came from immunoSEQ multiplex PCR; TCRdb's copy has only in-frame clones and leaves some out. The profile shows about 960,000 clones, 60% to 85% of them singletons. The data were taken from a study of shared clonotypes between healthy human individuals. At the level of the study: The cohort comprised two women and a few men. Their ages spanned 18 to 49 years.

Study outcomes and limitations: In several donors, around 5% of naive CD4 clonotypes appeared in common.

From germline, CDR1 is SGHTS and CDR2 YDEGEE. This CDR3 is 14 amino acids long. V was clipped by 2 bases and J by 1 base, with 10 bases between them. The sequence derives from a man younger than 35 in good health. This sequence joins TRBV5-8 and TRBJ2-7; tentative D call: TRBD2 (6 bases). The sample taken for sequencing was memory CD4+ T cells sorted from blood. As to subset: CD45RA-negative fraction. As DNA, the CDR3 is TGTGCCAGCAGCTTTTGGGGGGAATCCTACGAGCAGTACTTC. Its protein product is CASSFWGESYEQYF.